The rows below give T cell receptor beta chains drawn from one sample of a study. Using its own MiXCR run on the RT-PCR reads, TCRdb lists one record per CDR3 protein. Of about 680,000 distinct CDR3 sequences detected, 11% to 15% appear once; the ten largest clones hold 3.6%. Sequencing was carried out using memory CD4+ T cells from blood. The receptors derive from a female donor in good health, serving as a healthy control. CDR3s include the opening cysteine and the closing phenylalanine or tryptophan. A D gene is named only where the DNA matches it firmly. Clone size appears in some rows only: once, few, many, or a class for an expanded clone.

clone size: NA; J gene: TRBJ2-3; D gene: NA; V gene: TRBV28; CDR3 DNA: TGTGCCAGCAGTTTATCTGGGGACCGCACAGATACGCAGTATTTT; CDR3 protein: CASSLSGDRTDTQYF
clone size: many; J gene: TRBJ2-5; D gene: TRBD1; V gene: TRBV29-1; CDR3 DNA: TGCAGCGTTCTGTACCGGACAGGGGGTGGCGAGACCCAGTACTTC; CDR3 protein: CSVLYRTGGGETQYF
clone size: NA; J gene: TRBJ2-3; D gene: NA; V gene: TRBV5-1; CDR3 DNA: TGCGCCAGCAGCTTGGGCTCGGGGTTAGGAACAGATACGCAGTATTTT; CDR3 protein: CASSLGSGLGTDTQYF
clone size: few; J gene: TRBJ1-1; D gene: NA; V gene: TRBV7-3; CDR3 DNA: TGTGCCAGCAGACAACAGAGGAACACTGAAGCTTTCTTT; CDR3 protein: CASRQQRNTEAFF
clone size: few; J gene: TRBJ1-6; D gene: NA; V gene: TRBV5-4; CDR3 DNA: TGTGCCAGCAGCTTGGACGTGACCCAAGGGACCCTCCACTTT; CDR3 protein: CASSLDVTQGTLHF
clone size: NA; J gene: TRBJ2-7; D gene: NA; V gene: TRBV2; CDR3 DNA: TGTGCCAGCAGTGGTGTAGGGAACGAGCAGTACTTC; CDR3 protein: CASSGVGNEQYF
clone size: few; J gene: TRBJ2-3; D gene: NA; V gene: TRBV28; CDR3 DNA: TGTGCCAGCATACTCGGTACTAGCACAGATACGCAGTATTTT; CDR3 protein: CASILGTSTDTQYF
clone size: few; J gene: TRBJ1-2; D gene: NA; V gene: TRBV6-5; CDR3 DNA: TGTGCCAGCAGCATCGACAGGTACATCTATGGCTACACCTTC; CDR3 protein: CASSIDRYIYGYTF
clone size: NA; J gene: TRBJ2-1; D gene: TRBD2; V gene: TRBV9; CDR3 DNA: TGTGCCAGCAGCCATACTAGCGGGAGTGGGGATGAGCAGTTCTTC; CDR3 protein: CASSHTSGSGDEQFF
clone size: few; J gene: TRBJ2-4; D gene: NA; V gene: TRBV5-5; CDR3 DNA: TGTGCCAGCAGCTTGATAGGCGGAGCCAAAAACATTCAGTACTTC; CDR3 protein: CASSLIGGAKNIQYF
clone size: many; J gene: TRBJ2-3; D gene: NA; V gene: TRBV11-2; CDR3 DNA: TGTGCCAGCAGCTATGGTGCCAGCGCGCAGTATTTT; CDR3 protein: CASSYGASAQYF
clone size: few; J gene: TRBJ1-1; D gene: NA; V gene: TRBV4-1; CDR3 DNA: TGCGCCAGCAGCCCAAGAGGCGGGTTAGGGGGGGCTGAAGCTTTCTTT; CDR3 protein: CASSPRGGLGGAEAFF
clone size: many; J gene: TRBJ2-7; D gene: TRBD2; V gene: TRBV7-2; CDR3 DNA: TGTGCCAGCAGCCTACTAGCGGGTGCCTACGAGCAGTACTTC; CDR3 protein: CASSLLAGAYEQYF
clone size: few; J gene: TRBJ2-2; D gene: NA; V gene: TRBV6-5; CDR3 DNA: TGTGCCAGCAGTTACGGTAGAAAGACGAACACCGGGGAGCTGTTTTTT; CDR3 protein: CASSYGRKTNTGELFF
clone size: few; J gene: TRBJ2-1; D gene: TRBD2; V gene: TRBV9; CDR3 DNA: TGTGCCAGCAGCGCCCGACTAGCGCCAGAGCAGTTCTTC; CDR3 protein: CASSARLAPEQFF
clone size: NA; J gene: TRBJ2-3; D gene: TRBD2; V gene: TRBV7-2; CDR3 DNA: TGTGCCAGCAGCCCACTAGCGGGGGCTCCCACAGATACGCAGTATTTT; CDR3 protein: CASSPLAGAPTDTQYF
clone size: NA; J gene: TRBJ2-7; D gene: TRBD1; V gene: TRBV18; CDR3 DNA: TGTGCCAGCTCTCTAGACAGGGGAAGCGTCCACGAGCAGTACTTC; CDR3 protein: CASSLDRGSVHEQYF
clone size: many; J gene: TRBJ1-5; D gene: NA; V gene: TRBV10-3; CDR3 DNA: TGTGCCATCAGTGAGTCGGGGGGAAGCAATCAGCCCCAGCATTTT; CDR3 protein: CAISESGGSNQPQHF
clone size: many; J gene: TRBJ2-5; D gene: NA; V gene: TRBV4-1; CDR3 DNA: TGCGCCAGCAGCCAAGCGGGTCGGGAGACCCAGTACTTC; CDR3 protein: CASSQAGRETQYF
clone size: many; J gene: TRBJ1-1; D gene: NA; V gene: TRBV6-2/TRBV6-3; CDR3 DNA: TGTGCCACACGACAGGACGTTAGCGAAGCTTTCTTT; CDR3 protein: CATRQDVSEAFF
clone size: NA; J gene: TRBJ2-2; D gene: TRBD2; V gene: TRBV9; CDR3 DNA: TGTGCCAGCAGCGTTGTTTCTAGCGGGGGGGAGGAGCTGTTTTTT; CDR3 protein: CASSVVSSGGEELFF
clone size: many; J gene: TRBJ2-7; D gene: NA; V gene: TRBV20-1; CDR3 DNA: TGCAGTGCTAGTAGGGACTTAACCTACGAGCAGTACTTC; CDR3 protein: CSASRDLTYEQYF
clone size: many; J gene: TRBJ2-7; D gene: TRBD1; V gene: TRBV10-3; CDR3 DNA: TGTGCCACCCAGGACAGGGGGCAATTCTACGAGCAGTACTTC; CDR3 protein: CATQDRGQFYEQYF